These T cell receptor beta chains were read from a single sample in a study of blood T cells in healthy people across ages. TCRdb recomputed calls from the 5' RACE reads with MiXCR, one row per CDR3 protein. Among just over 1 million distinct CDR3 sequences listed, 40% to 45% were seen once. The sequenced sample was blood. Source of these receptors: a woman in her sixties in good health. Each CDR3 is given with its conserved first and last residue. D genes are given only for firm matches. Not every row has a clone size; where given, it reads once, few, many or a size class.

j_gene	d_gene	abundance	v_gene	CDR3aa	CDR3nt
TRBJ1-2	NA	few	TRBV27	CASSLRGSNGYTF	TGTGCCAGCAGTTTAAGGGGTTCCAATGGCTACACCTTC
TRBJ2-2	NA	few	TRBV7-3	CASSLEVGSPGELFF	TGTGCCAGCAGCTTGGAAGTAGGATCTCCCGGGGAGCTGTTTTTT
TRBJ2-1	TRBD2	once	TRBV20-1	CSASDTNTEREGHLDEQFF	TGCAGTGCTAGTGACACAAACACAGAGCGGGAGGGCCACTTAGATGAGCAGTTCTTC
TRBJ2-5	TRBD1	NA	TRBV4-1	CASSQDPLPGQPQETQYF	TGCGCCAGCAGCCAAGACCCCCTTCCGGGACAGCCTCAAGAGACCCAGTACTTC
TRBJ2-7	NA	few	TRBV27	CASSYGGRYEQYF	TGTGCCAGCAGTTATGGGGGTCGCTACGAGCAGTACTTC
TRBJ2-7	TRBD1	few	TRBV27	CASSPGTGAHYEQYF	TGTGCCAGCAGCCCCGGGACAGGGGCGCACTACGAGCAGTACTTC
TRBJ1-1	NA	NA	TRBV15	CATSRDPNTEAFF	TGTGCCACCAGCAGAGACCCAAACACTGAAGCTTTCTTT
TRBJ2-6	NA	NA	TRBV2	CASTGDLAGANVPTF	TGTGCCAGCACTGGGGACCTGGCCGGGGCCAACGTCCCGACTTTC
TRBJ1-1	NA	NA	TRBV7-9	CASIPDRRTVNTEAFF	TGTGCCAGCATCCCCGACCGACGGACGGTGAACACTGAAGCTTTCTTT
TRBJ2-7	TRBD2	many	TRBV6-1	CAGAAGAGTYEQYF	TGTGCCGGGGCTGCAGGAGCGGGGACCTACGAGCAGTACTTC
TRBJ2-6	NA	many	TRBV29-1	CSVEVWAGIGANVLTF	TGCAGCGTTGAAGTTTGGGCAGGGATAGGGGCCAACGTCCTGACTTTC
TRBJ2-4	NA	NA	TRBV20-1	CSARVGDPGIQYF	TGCAGTGCTAGAGTTGGGGACCCGGGGATTCAGTACTTC
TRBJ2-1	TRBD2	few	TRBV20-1	CSARDSSGRRYNEQFF	TGCAGTGCTAGAGATTCGAGCGGGAGACGATACAATGAGCAGTTCTTC
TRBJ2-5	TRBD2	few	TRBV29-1	CSVGLLAGRQETQYF	TGCAGCGTAGGACTACTAGCGGGGCGACAAGAGACCCAGTACTTC
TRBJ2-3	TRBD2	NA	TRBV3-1	CASNRLLAGLTDTQYF	TGTGCCAGCAACCGTCTACTAGCGGGGCTCACAGATACGCAGTATTTT
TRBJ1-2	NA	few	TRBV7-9	CASSHMSYFYGYTF	TGTGCCAGCAGCCACATGAGCTATTTCTATGGCTACACCTTC
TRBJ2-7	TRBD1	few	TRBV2	CASSEAGTGVYEQYF	TGTGCCAGCAGTGAGGCCGGGACAGGGGTCTACGAGCAGTACTTC
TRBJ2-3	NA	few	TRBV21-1	CASPRVAGTISTDTQYF	TGTGCCAGCCCCAGGGTAGCGGGGACGATTAGCACAGATACGCAGTATTTT
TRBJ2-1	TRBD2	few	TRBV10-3	CAISSSGEGYNEQFF	TGTGCCATCAGTTCGTCCGGGGAGGGCTACAATGAGCAGTTCTTC
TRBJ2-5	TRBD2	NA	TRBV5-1	CASSWTSGVNNEQYF	TGCGCCAGCAGCTGGACTAGCGGGGTGAATAATGAGCAGTACTTC
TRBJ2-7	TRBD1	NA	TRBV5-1	CASSSYGDRGRLYEQYF	TGCGCCAGCAGCTCCTACGGGGACAGGGGGCGACTGTACGAGCAGTACTTC
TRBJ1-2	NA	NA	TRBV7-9	CASSPGGTEGYTF	TGTGCCAGCAGTCCCGGGGGCACGGAAGGCTACACCTTC
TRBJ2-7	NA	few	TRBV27	CASSVREGDEQYF	TGTGCCAGCAGTGTCAGGGAAGGTGACGAGCAGTACTTC
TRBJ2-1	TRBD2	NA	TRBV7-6	CASSYSGRWGNEQFF	TGTGCCAGCAGCTATAGCGGGAGGTGGGGCAATGAGCAGTTCTTC
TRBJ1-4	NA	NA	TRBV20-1	CSARDAGKDEKLFF	TGCAGTGCTAGAGATGCGGGAAAGGATGAAAAACTGTTTTTT
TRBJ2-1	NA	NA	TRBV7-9	CASSLRTSGGNEQFF	TGTGCCAGCAGCTTACGGACCTCCGGAGGGAATGAGCAGTTCTTC